The 28 T cell receptor beta chains reported below all come from one sample, sequenced in a study of T cells after yellow fever vaccination. In TCRdb, the 5' RACE reads were re-called with MiXCR into one record per CDR3 protein. This sample yields 170,000 or so distinct CDR3 sequences, of which roughly 6.4% are seen a single time; less than 3.5% belongs to the top ten. Sample: CD4+ T cells sorted from PBMCs, taken on the day of the first yellow fever vaccination. The receptors stem from a young man who received the YFV17D yellow fever vaccine.

This clonotype was observed many times. The V call is TRBV9, the J call TRBJ1-6; D is uncertain. CDR3 length: 16 amino acids. V lost 3 bases to trimming and J lost 0 bases, with 10 bases between them. Germline CDR1 is SGDLS and CDR2 is YYNGEE. CDR3 amino acids: CASSARGNSYNSPLHF. The CDR3 nucleotides read TGTGCCAGCAGCGCCCGCGGCAACTCCTATAATTCACCCCTCCACTTT. Together with reference TRBV9 and TRBJ1-6, the CDR3 gives the full variable domain: DSGVTQTPKHLITATGQRVTLRCSPRSGDLSVYWYQQSLDQGLQFLIQYYNGEERAKGNILERFSAQQFPDLHSELNLSSLELGDSALYFCASSARGNSYNSPLHFGNGTRLTVT.

This clonotype was recorded many times. CDR3 sequence: CASSLSGTDTQYF. The CDR3 bases are TGTGCCAGCAGTTTATCGGGCACAGATACGCAGTATTTT. The rearrangement joins TRBV12-3 or TRBV12-4 to TRBJ2-3; no definite D call. This CDR3 is built from 13 residues. Trimming cost V 2 bases and J 1 base, with 4 bases left between them.

This clonotype was seen at least ten times. The chain couples TRBV4-3 to TRBJ2-3; D call uncertain. The CDR3 extends over 13 amino acids. Trimming cost V 0 bases and J 11 bases, with 12 bases left between them. Germline loops: CDR1 LGHNA, CDR2 YSLEER. The CDR3 reads CASSQDPPGQQYF. In nucleotides, the CDR3 is TGCGCCAGCAGCCAAGATCCCCCCGGCCAGCAGTATTTT.

V usage is TRBV7-2 and J usage is TRBJ2-5; D remains unclear. The V end lost 8 bases, the J end lost 5 bases, and 15 bases lay between the germline ends. This CDR3 has 13 residues. From germline, CDR1 is SGHTA and CDR2 FQGNSA. CDR3: CASQIRSRETQYF. DNA of the CDR3: TGTGCCAGCCAGATAAGAAGTCGGGAGACCCAGTACTTC.

This clonotype was found many times. The gene calls are TRBV10-3 and TRBJ1-1; D unresolved. This CDR3 comprises 12 residues. Germline CDR1 is ENHRY and CDR2 is SYGVKD. V lost 5 bases to trimming and J lost 4 bases, with 8 bases between them. The CDR3 here is CAISKVGTEAFF. In DNA form, the CDR3 reads TGTGCCATCAGTAAGGTTGGCACTGAAGCTTTCTTT.

This clonotype was detected only a few times. CDR3 sequence reads: CASSGASSGTEAFF. The CDR3 DNA follows: TGCGCCAGCAGCGGGGCGTCTTCGGGGACTGAAGCTTTCTTT. J is TRBJ1-1 and V is TRBV5-1; a possible D gene is TRBD1 (5 bases). Germline V gene data show CDR1 as SGHRS and CDR2 as YFSETQ. V lost 4 bases and J 5 bases, leaving 15 bases between the germline ends. The CDR3 is 14 amino acids. Drawing the rest from reference TRBV5-1 and TRBJ1-1, the complete variable domain is KAGVTQTPRYLIKTRGQQVTLSCSPISGHRSVSWYQQTPGQGLQFLFEYFSETQRNKGNFPGRFSGRQFSNSRSEMNVSTLELGDSALYLCASSGASSGTEAFFGQGTRLTVV.

The chain carries TRBV5-1 and TRBJ1-3, with D unresolved. The length of the CDR3 is 14 residues. In germline, CDR1 is SGHRS, CDR2 YFSETQ. V shed 0 bases and J shed 9 bases, with 13 bases lying between them. The CDR3 protein is CASSLEAPRGTIYF. The CDR3 nucleotides are TGCGCCAGCAGCTTGGAAGCGCCCCGTGGCACCATATATTTT.

The table lists this clonotype with many counts. This chain uses TRBV12-3 or TRBV12-4 with TRBJ2-3; TRBD1 might be the D (5 bases). V lost 6 bases and J 2 bases, leaving 12 bases between the germline ends. This CDR3 contains 14 residues. CDR3 amino acids: CASSRDRDTDTQYF. The CDR3 DNA is TGTGCCAGCAGCCGAGACAGAGACACAGATACGCAGTATTTT.

This clonotype occurred many times. V usage is TRBV27 and J usage is TRBJ2-5, with D perhaps matching TRBD1 or TRBD2 (5 bases each). The germline gives CDR1 MNHEY, CDR2 SMNVEV (reference sequence). V dropped 6 bases and J dropped 2 bases, with 13 bases sitting between them. This CDR3 comprises 14 residues. The CDR3 DNA is TGTGCCAGCAGCTTCGGGGCCTTACAAGAGACCCAGTACTTC. As protein: CASSFGALQETQYF.

In this sample, this clonotype turned up many times. The rearrangement links TRBV6-5 to TRBJ1-5; TRBD1 might be the D (5 bases). CDR1 MNHEY and CDR2 SVGAGI come from the germline V gene. The CDR3 contains 17 residues. V was clipped by 6 bases and J by 0 bases, with 18 bases between them. The CDR3 DNA sequence: TGTGCCAGCAGCCCCCTCTCCAGGGCTCATAGCAATCAGCCCCAGCATTTT. Translation: CASSPLSRAHSNQPQHF.

This clonotype was seen many times. The chain couples TRBV7-6 to TRBJ2-1; no firm D call. V was shortened by 1 base and J by 0 bases, with 10 bases between the two germline ends. The CDR3 is 16 residues long. The germline V gene has CDR1 SGHVS and CDR2 FNYEAQ. Here the CDR3 reads CASSLDRVPSYNEQFF. CDR3 in DNA: TGTGCCAGCAGCTTAGACCGGGTCCCCTCCTACAATGAGCAGTTCTTC. The whole variable domain, remainder taken from reference TRBV7-6 and TRBJ2-1, is GAGVSQSPRYKVTKRGQDVALRCDPISGHVSLYWYRQALGQGPEFLTYFNYEAQQDKSGLPNDRFSAERPEGSISTLTIQRTEQRDSAMYRCASSLDRVPSYNEQFFGPGTRLTVL.

Only a few counts were recorded for this clonotype. This chain joins TRBV5-1 and TRBJ2-1; D possibly corresponds to TRBD2 (5 bases). The CDR3 contains 15 residues. Trimming removed 1 base from V and 4 bases from J, with 12 bases in between. The V gene's germline CDR1 is SGHRS and CDR2 YFSETQ. CDR3: CASSLLPPGYNEQFF. DNA for the CDR3: TGCGCCAGCAGCTTGCTCCCTCCGGGGTACAATGAGCAGTTCTTC.

This clonotype was detected a few times. The J gene is TRBJ1-4, the V gene TRBV11-2, with D hard to call. Germline V gene sequence: CDR1 SGHAT, CDR2 FQNNGV. The V end lost 1 base, the J end lost 2 bases, and 8 bases lay between the germline ends. CDR3 length: 15 amino acids. CDR3: CASSLVGYTNEKLFF. The CDR3 DNA sequence: TGTGCCAGCAGCTTAGTTGGGTACACTAATGAAAAACTGTTTTTT.

The chain combines TRBV9 with TRBJ1-4; 9 bases map to TRBD1. With 4 bases clipped from V and 8 bases from J, the junction kept 6 bases outside the gene matches. CDR1 and CDR2 from the germline V gene are SGDLS and YYNGEE. CDR3 length: 14 residues. The CDR3 sequence: CASSPDRGNEKLFF. In DNA, the CDR3 is TGTGCCAGCAGCCCGGACAGGGGAAACGAAAAACTGTTTTTT.

This clonotype was seen more than once but under ten times. The chain couples TRBV12-3 or TRBV12-4 to TRBJ2-5; D ambiguous. CDR3 length: 14 residues. Trimming removed 3 bases at V and 1 base at J, with 9 bases between. The CDR3 DNA follows: TGTGCCAGCAGTTTGTTGTCAGGCCAAGAGACCCAGTACTTC. Residues: CASSLLSGQETQYF.

This chain joins TRBV4-3 and TRBJ2-3, with no clear D. V gave up 0 bases and J gave up 4 bases, with 8 bases separating them. The germline V gene encodes CDR1 LGHNA and CDR2 YSLEER. The CDR3 covers 14 residues. The CDR3 DNA is TGCGCCAGCAGCCAAGATTACACCCCAGATACGCAGTATTTT. It translates to CASSQDYTPDTQYF.

V usage is TRBV4-1 and J usage is TRBJ2-7, with D tentatively TRBD1 (5 bases). The germline V gene has CDR1 MGHRA and CDR2 YSYEKL. The V and J ends lost 1 base and 1 base respectively, with 14 bases between them. The CDR3 extends over 16 amino acids. This CDR3 reads CASSQGGGRASYEQYF. CDR3 coding DNA: TGCGCCAGCAGCCAAGGGGGCGGAAGAGCATCCTACGAGCAGTACTTC.

This clonotype was detected only a few times. V usage is TRBV20-1 and J usage is TRBJ1-1; 7 bases fit TRBD1. This CDR3 region has 15 residues. From germline, CDR1 is DFQATT and CDR2 SNEGSKA (reference sequence). Losses at the gene ends were 0 bases for V and 3 bases for J; bases not matched to a gene: 7. CDR3 DNA: TGCAGTGCTAGAGATCCCCAGGGGGACTACACTGAAGCTTTCTTT. Its protein product is CSARDPQGDYTEAFF.

This clonotype was observed a few times. The rearrangement links TRBV12-3 or TRBV12-4 to TRBJ1-1; a possible D gene is TRBD1 (5 bases). Trimming pared 7 bases from V and 4 bases from J, leaving 16 bases between. The CDR3 covers 14 residues. The CDR3 loop reads CASTPDGGGTEAFF. Here the CDR3 DNA reads TGTGCCAGCACCCCAGACGGCGGGGGCACTGAAGCTTTCTTT.

In its sample, this clonotype was seen many times. The chain uses TRBV11-2 and TRBJ2-4, with D unresolved. Trimming removed 0 bases from V and 8 bases from J, with 11 bases in between. The CDR3 loop spans 14 amino acids. In germline, CDR1 is SGHAT, CDR2 FQNNGV. CDR3 amino acids: CASSLDLGEDIQYF. In DNA form, the CDR3 reads TGTGCCAGCAGCTTAGATCTGGGTGAGGACATTCAGTACTTC.

Only a few counts were recorded for this clonotype. This sequence joins TRBV7-6 and TRBJ1-3; D might be TRBD1 (5 bases). V was trimmed by 2 bases and J by 4 bases, leaving 12 bases between them. The germline CDR1 and CDR2 sequences are SGHVS and FNYEAQ. CDR3 length: 15 residues. The CDR3: CASSLRASGGNTIYF. The DNA for the CDR3 is TGTGCCAGCAGCTTACGAGCCTCAGGGGGAAACACCATATATTTT.

This clonotype showed up many times. The rearrangement links TRBV21-1 to TRBJ1-1; the table gives TRBD1 as D, unverified against the DNA. TRBV21-1 is a recognized pseudogene. The CDR3 is made up of 16 amino acids. CDR3 nucleotide sequence: TGTGCCAGCAGCCCTATTTACCCAAAGGGGGACACTGAAGCTTTCTTT. This sequence encodes CASSPIYPKGDTEAFF.

The chain is built from TRBV6-5 and TRBJ1-4, with D unresolved. Germline CDR1 and CDR2: MNHEY and SVGAGI. Trimming shortened V by 0 bases and J by 7 bases, and 9 bases separated the two germline ends. This CDR3 has 14 amino acids. CDR3 coding DNA: TGTGCCAGCAGTTACTCAGGGCGTCTTGAAAAACTGTTTTTT. Encoded protein: CASSYSGRLEKLFF.

The sample holds a few counts of this clonotype. The rearrangement links TRBV12-3 or TRBV12-4 to TRBJ1-1; D gene uncertain. The V end lost 6 bases, the J end lost 11 bases, and 13 bases lay between the germline ends. This CDR3 has 11 residues. In DNA form, the CDR3 reads TGTGCCAGCAGCCGGGCCTTTGAGGCTTTCTTT. This encodes CASSRAFEAFF.

This chain connects TRBV5-1 to TRBJ1-4, with D perhaps TRBD1 (5 bases). The CDR3 consists of 17 residues. Deletions cut 1 base from V and 2 bases from J, with 15 bases between. Germline assignment: CDR1 SGHRS and CDR2 YFSETQ. Written as DNA, the CDR3 is TGCGCCAGCAGCTTGTACGGCGGGGGGGGGACTAATGAAAAACTGTTTTTT. This gives the protein CASSLYGGGGTNEKLFF.

In its sample, this clonotype was seen many times. The chain has TRBV29-1 and TRBJ1-1; the D gene is possibly TRBD1 (5 bases). CDR1 SQVTM and CDR2 ANQGSEA come from the germline V gene. CDR3 length: 15 amino acids. Deletions cut 4 bases from V and 0 bases from J, with 15 bases between. The CDR3 DNA is TGCAGCGTTGCACCGGGTTGGGGGATGAACACTGAAGCTTTCTTT. The encoded protein is CSVAPGWGMNTEAFF. Supplemented by reference TRBV29-1 and TRBJ1-1, the full variable domain reads SAVISQKPSRDICQRGTSLTIQCQVDSQVTMMFWYRQQPGQSLTLIATANQGSEATYESGFVIDKFPISRPNLTFSTLTVSNMSPEDSSIYLCSVAPGWGMNTEAFFGQGTRLTVV.

In its sample, this clonotype was seen a few times. The rearrangement uses TRBV7-2 and TRBJ2-7, with D possibly being TRBD2 (6 bases). This CDR3 is built from 15 residues. V gave up 1 base and J gave up 5 bases, with 15 bases separating them. Germline values: CDR1 SGHTA, CDR2 FQGNSA. The CDR3 here is CASSLGGTAGNEQYV. The CDR3 DNA is TGTGCCAGCAGCTTAGGGGGGACGGCGGGGAACGAGCAGTACGTC.

In this sample, this clonotype turned up many times. The chain employs TRBV7-2 and TRBJ1-5; possible D gene TRBD1, 5 bases. Per the germline V gene, CDR1 is SGHTA and CDR2 is FQGNSA. V lost 5 bases to trimming and J lost 3 bases, with 11 bases between them. CDR3 length equals 14 residues. The CDR3 spells CASSPGTVNQPQHF. As DNA, the CDR3 is TGTGCCAGCAGCCCCGGGACGGTCAATCAGCCCCAGCATTTT.